Each of the 16 T cell receptor beta chains below was sequenced from the same sample in a study of regulatory T cells in long-lasting Graves disease. Arm-PCR of CDR3 regions with iRepertoire HTBI primers generated TCR beta libraries. A single record per CDR3 protein comes from TCRdb applying MiXCR to the multiplex PCR reads. The sample lists roughly 470,000 distinct CDR3 sequences, around 20% occurring once. Time point given: persistent/refractory GD, antithyroid drugs over 5 years with positive TRAb. Isolated PBMC RNA provided the starting material for the TCR library. This specimen consisted of peripheral blood mononuclear cells (PBMCs), obtained when the disease was refractory, from a patient treated with antithyroid drugs. Receptors originate from a female donor with Graves disease.

V usage is TRBV29-1 and J usage is TRBJ1-2; no clear D. CDR3 length equals 12 residues. Germline V gives CDR1 SQVTM, CDR2 ANQGSEA. V was trimmed by 6 bases and J by 8 bases, leaving 16 bases between them. CDR3 protein: CSVSAWEEGYTF. The CDR3 DNA sequence: TGCAGCGTGTCCGCGTGGGAAGAAGGCTACACCTTC.

Only one count was recorded for this clonotype. The chain carries TRBV5-1 and TRBJ2-6; 7 positions match TRBD1. Per germline, CDR1 SGHRS and CDR2 YFSETQ. CDR3 length: 19 residues. V shed 1 base and J 0 bases; nucleotides not matched to a gene: 10. CDR3 loop: CASSLTGTARTSGANVLTF. As DNA, the CDR3 is TGCGCCAGCAGCTTGACCGGGACAGCAAGGACCTCTGGGGCCAACGTCCTGACTTTC.

This clonotype was seen only a few times. The J gene is TRBJ1-5, the V gene TRBV12-3 or TRBV12-4; D remains ambiguous. The CDR3 loop spans 13 amino acids. Between the trimmed V and J ends, which lost 6 bases and 3 bases, there was a span of 9 bases. The CDR3 loop is CASRSGINQPQHF. As DNA, the CDR3 is TGTGCCAGCAGGTCCGGGATCAATCAGCCCCAGCATTTT.

This clonotype was seen ten or more times. CDR3 in amino acids: CASSLRFTGGNTEAFF. The CDR3 nucleotides read TGTGCCAGCAGTTTGAGGTTCACCGGTGGAAACACTGAAGCTTTCTTT. V and J are TRBV6-5 and TRBJ1-1; D remains ambiguous. CDR3 length equals 16 residues. V shed 4 bases and J shed 2 bases, with 17 bases lying between them. Looked up from germline, CDR1 is MNHEY and CDR2 is SVGAGI.

The rearrangement uses TRBV5-6 and TRBJ2-7; 11 bases agree with TRBD2. Germline-derived CDR1 and CDR2 are SGHDT and YYEEEE. With V trimmed by 7 bases and J by 1 base, 13 bases remained unmatched. The CDR3 has 17 residues. CDR3 DNA: TGTGCCAGCGACTTAACCATGGGGACTAGCGGATCCTACGAGCAGTACTTC. Translated, it gives CASDLTMGTSGSYEQYF.

Concerning this clonotype: Being one base from a much bigger clone, this may be a read error. The chain carries TRBV6-1 and TRBJ1-6; no clear D. The ends were cut back, 3 bases at V and 2 bases at J, with 5 bases in the middle. The length of the CDR3 is 14 residues. CDR1 MNHNS and CDR2 SASEGT come from the germline V gene. Here the CDR3 reads CASSDRAYNSPLHF. DNA for the CDR3: TGTGCCAGCAGTGATCGGGCCTATAATTCACCCCTCCACTTT.

This clonotype came up many times. This chain links TRBV30 with TRBJ1-1; 7 nucleotides line up with TRBD1. This CDR3 comprises 13 residues. Germline V gives CDR1 GTSNPN, CDR2 SVGIG (reference sequence). Losses at the gene ends were 2 bases for V and 4 bases for J; bases not matched to a gene: 4. CDR3 nucleotide sequence: TGTGCCTGGAGTACAGGGGAAGGCACTGAAGCTTTCTTT. Protein product: CAWSTGEGTEAFF.

This clonotype was counted only a few times. The genes are TRBV9 and TRBJ2-5, with D maybe TRBD2 (5 bases). Germline values: CDR1 SGDLS, CDR2 YYNGEE. The CDR3 consists of 13 residues. Trimming shortened V by 1 base and J by 2 bases, and 6 bases separated the two germline ends. CDR3 sequence: CASSVSGQETQYF. The DNA of the CDR3 is TGTGCCAGCAGCGTAAGCGGTCAAGAGACCCAGTACTTC.

This clonotype showed up just a few times. The chain recombines TRBV7-9 with TRBJ2-5, with no clear D. The CDR3 has 17 amino acids. The V end was cut by 6 bases, the J end by 5 bases, with 25 bases between. Germline values: CDR1 SEHNR, CDR2 FQNEAQ (reference sequence). CDR3 region: CASSHAALYRDSETQYF. CDR3 bases: TGTGCCAGCAGTCATGCTGCTCTGTACAGAGACTCGGAGACCCAGTACTTC. Together with reference TRBV7-9 and TRBJ2-5, the CDR3 gives the full variable domain: DTGVSQNPRHKITKRGQNVTFRCDPISEHNRLYWYRQTLGQGPEFLTYFQNEAQLEKSRLLSDRFSAERPKGSFSTLEIQRTEQGDSAMYLCASSHAALYRDSETQYFGPGTRLLVL.

Only a few counts were recorded for this clonotype. The rearrangement links TRBV28 to TRBJ2-1; tentatively, D is TRBD2 (7 bases). CDR3 length: 16 residues. V lost 5 bases, J lost 6 bases, and 20 bases lay in between. Germline V CDR1 and CDR2: MDHEN, SYDVKM. The CDR3 bases are TGTGCCAGCAGTCCCCTTGGGGGGAGGGACACCAATGAGCAGTTCTTC. Amino acids: CASSPLGGRDTNEQFF.

This clonotype was counted a few times. J is TRBJ2-4 and V is TRBV7-9; TRBD2 is a possible D gene (6 bases). The CDR3 is 19 residues long. Per the germline V gene, CDR1 is SEHNR and CDR2 is FQNEAQ (reference sequence). Trimming removed 4 bases at V and 0 bases at J, with 22 bases between. CDR3 sequence reads: CASSSVLGSGYLAKNIQYF. DNA for the CDR3: TGTGCCAGCAGCTCAGTATTGGGTAGCGGTTACCTAGCCAAAAACATTCAGTACTTC.

This clonotype was counted between two and nine times. The chain employs TRBV11-2 and TRBJ1-1; no reliable D call. V dropped 6 bases and J dropped 4 bases, with 18 bases sitting between them. CDR1 and CDR2 from the germline V gene are SGHAT and FQNNGV. The CDR3 has 15 amino acids. CDR3 DNA sequence: TGTGCCAGCAGACCCTCTCCCGGTCGTGGCACTGAAGCTTTCTTT. This sequence encodes CASRPSPGRGTEAFF.

This clonotype has a handful of counts. V is TRBV29-1 and J is TRBJ1-2, with 7 bases fitting TRBD1. After removal of 4 bases from V and 4 bases from J, the junction contained 6 bases not matched to a gene. Germline assignment: CDR1 SQVTM and CDR2 ANQGSEA. The CDR3 spans 13 residues. The CDR3 sequence: CSVAGGQIYGYTF. The CDR3 DNA is TGCAGCGTTGCGGGGGGACAGATCTATGGCTACACCTTC.

This clonotype came up a few times. The V and J genes are TRBV7-9 and TRBJ2-2; unclear D gene. Germline V gives CDR1 SEHNR, CDR2 FQNEAQ (reference sequence). This CDR3 is built from 12 residues. The V end was cut by 1 base, the J end by 9 bases, with 6 bases between. The DNA for the CDR3 is TGTGCCAGCAGCTTAGACCTCTGGGAGCTGTTTTTT. Translating it yields CASSLDLWELFF.

The chain employs TRBV2 and TRBJ1-1; no firm D call. The germline V gene encodes CDR1 SNHLY and CDR2 FYNNEI. The CDR3 contains 15 residues. V was shortened by 6 bases and J by 4 bases, with 18 bases between the two germline ends. CDR3 sequence reads: CASRVGLAGGTEAFF. The CDR3 DNA reads TGTGCCAGCAGGGTAGGACTAGCGGGAGGCACTGAAGCTTTCTTT.

Remarks on this clonotype: This may be a read error, as it is one base from a much larger clone. The rearrangement uses TRBV7-8 and TRBJ2-5; D perhaps matches TRBD1 (5 bases). The length of the CDR3 is 14 residues. The germline V gene encodes CDR1 SGHVS and CDR2 FQNEAQ. Trimming pared 6 bases from V and 3 bases from J, leaving 14 bases between. The CDR3 DNA is TGTGCCAGCAGTCCTCCGGGCAGGGAAGAGACCCAGTACTTC. Protein sequence: CASSPPGREETQYF.